A single sample gave rise to the 8 T cell receptor beta chains below, sequenced in a study of T cell responses to AZD1222 COVID-19 vaccine. Clones were read by immunoSEQ multiplex PCR, and TCRdb kept only the in-frame ones, dropping some. The sample lists more than 110,000 clones, 70% to 90% occurring once. The sample was peripheral blood, taken on day 0 of AZD1222 vaccination. The receptors originated from an adult in good health.

The chain employs TRBV19 and TRBJ2-1; D may be TRBD1 or TRBD2 (5 bases each). CDR1 and CDR2 from the germline V gene are LNHDA and SQIVND (reference sequence). The CDR3 sequence is 14 residues long. The V gene lost 7 bases and the J gene lost 2 bases, with 12 bases spanning the gap. This CDR3 is CASKVGGTYNEQFF. The CDR3 coding sequence is TGTGCCAGTAAAGTTGGGGGTACCTACAATGAGCAGTTCTTC.

The gene calls are TRBV10-3 and TRBJ1-1; no firm D call. The V end was cut by 7 bases, the J end by 3 bases, with 12 bases between. The CDR3 runs to 13 residues. The germline V gene has CDR1 ENHRY and CDR2 SYGVKD. CDR3 residues: CAIMEAEHTEAFF. The CDR3 region has the DNA TGTGCCATCATGGAGGCCGAACACACTGAAGCTTTCTTT.

The chain uses TRBV4-2 and TRBJ1-4; the D gene is possibly TRBD1 (5 bases). Germline loops: CDR1 LGHNA, CDR2 YNFKEQ. This CDR3 contains 14 residues. V shed 4 bases and J shed 6 bases, with 12 bases lying between them. CDR3 amino acids: CASSLGARDEKLFF. In DNA, the CDR3 is TGTGCCAGCAGCCTAGGGGCGCGAGATGAAAAACTGTTTTTT.

This clone was found a few times. The chain recombines TRBV12-3 or TRBV12-4 with TRBJ1-2; TRBD1 might be the D (6 bases). V lost 6 bases to trimming and J lost 10 bases, with 18 bases between them. CDR3 length equals 13 residues. The CDR3 reads CASSPELQGDYTF. DNA of the CDR3: TGTGCCAGCAGCCCTGAATTACAGGGCGACTACACCTTC.

The chain links TRBV7-9 to TRBJ1-1, with TRBD1 matching over 9 bases. The V segment lost 6 bases and the J segment 4 bases; nucleotides outside the gene matches: 12. The CDR3 is 16 residues long. Germline V gene data show CDR1 as SEHNR and CDR2 as FQNEAQ (reference sequence). The DNA for the CDR3 is TGTGCCAGCAGTCTCCCGGGACAGGGTTCCGTCACTGAAGCTTTCTTT. This translates into CASSLPGQGSVTEAFF.

The chain is built from TRBV5-4 and TRBJ1-2; D gene uncertain. The CDR3 runs 14 residues. Trimming shortened V by 0 bases and J by 4 bases, and 10 bases separated the two germline ends. Germline-derived CDR1 and CDR2 are SGHNT and YYREEE (reference sequence). This CDR3 reads CASSLGMEGYGYTF. CDR3 sequence (DNA): TGTGCCAGCAGCTTGGGGATGGAAGGCTATGGCTACACCTTC.

CDR3 loop: CASSLASNTEAFF. The CDR3 DNA is TGTGCCAGCAGTTTAGCGTCCAACACTGAAGCTTTCTTT. The rearrangement links TRBV12-3 or TRBV12-4 to TRBJ1-1; no clear D gene. The CDR3 spans 13 residues. V gave up 0 bases and J gave up 2 bases, with 4 bases separating them.

V is TRBV19 and J is TRBJ2-1; D uncertain. The CDR3 runs to 13 residues. Per germline, CDR1 LNHDA and CDR2 SQIVND (reference sequence). Between the trimmed V and J ends, which lost 4 bases and 4 bases, there was a span of 8 bases. For the CDR3, the DNA is TGTGCCAGTAGTACCGACGGGTACAATGAGCAGTTCTTC. Its translation is CASSTDGYNEQFF.